This T cell receptor (beta chain) was sequenced in a study of blood T cell repertoires in COVID-19. Across the study: T cells, B-cell-depleted T cells, or PBMCs provided the cDNA or gDNA that served as material.

In the authors' workflow: Estimation of nucleated cell counts relied on the amplification of reference gene primers. Generated by immunoSEQ multiplex PCR, the TCRdb table keeps only in-frame clones and is missing some. The D gene and trimming were derived from the DNA, and the V and J assignments and clone size from that table. Of roughly 500,000 clones in the sample, 80% to 90% were seen once. Participants spanned ages roughly 18 to 95 years and resided in about two dozen US areas. The CDR3 has 13 residues. The V gene's germline CDR1 is SGHRS and CDR2 YFSETQ. V was clipped by 4 bases and J by 7 bases, with 9 bases between them.

Sequencing was done on a sample of PBMCs or T cells enriched from blood (not recorded which). The chain has TRBV5-1 and TRBJ1-6; D unclear. The TCR comes from a woman aged 55-69 years who had recovered from COVID-19. The CDR3 DNA sequence: TGCGCCAGCAGCACCGGAGAGAATTCACCCCTCCACTTT. Its translation: CASSTGENSPLHF.